The source of this TCR beta chain is a study of OX40 agonist ivuxolimab in advanced cancers. Study-level background: People in dose escalation had one of these cancers: hepatocellular carcinoma, melanoma, renal cell or head and neck cancer. Study-level findings and limits: The mean number of expanded clones was higher in CD8+ T cells than in CD4+. Part of the nonresponder group also had normalized T-cell clonal expansion that was low.

This CDR3 is built from 14 residues. In germline, CDR1 is MNHNS, CDR2 SASEGT. The ends were cut back, 5 bases at V and 7 bases at J, with 15 bases in the middle. Excluded were patients having autoimmune disease history or systemic immunosuppression. This clone was seen a single time. Its antigen is undetermined. Repertoires were generated with immunoSEQ multiplex PCR, while TCRdb's copy carries only in-frame clones and drops some. The data show some 70,000 clones, with approximately 80% seen just once and over 1.3% held by the top ten. The sample in question was CD4+ or CD8+ T cells sorted from blood, obtained in a trial of the OX40 agonist ivuxolimab. The chain combines TRBV6-1 with TRBJ2-1, with D perhaps being TRBD1 or TRBD2 (5 bases each). The TCR originated in an adult with an advanced solid tumor such as melanoma, head and neck, liver or kidney cancer. The CDR3 is CASSPREGPNEQFF. The CDR3 region has the DNA TGTGCCAGCAGTCCCCGCGAGGGGCCGAATGAGCAGTTCTTC.